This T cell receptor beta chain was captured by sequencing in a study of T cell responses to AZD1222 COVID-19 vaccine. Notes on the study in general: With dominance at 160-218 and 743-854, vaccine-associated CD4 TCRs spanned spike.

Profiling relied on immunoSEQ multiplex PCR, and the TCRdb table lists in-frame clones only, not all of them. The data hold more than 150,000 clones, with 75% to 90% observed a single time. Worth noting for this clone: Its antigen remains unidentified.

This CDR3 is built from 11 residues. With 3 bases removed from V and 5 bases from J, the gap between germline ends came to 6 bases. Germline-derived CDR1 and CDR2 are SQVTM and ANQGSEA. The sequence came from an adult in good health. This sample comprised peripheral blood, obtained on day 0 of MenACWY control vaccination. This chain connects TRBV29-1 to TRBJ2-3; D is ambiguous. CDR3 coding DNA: TGCAGCGTTGAGGCTGGAGATACGCAGTATTTT. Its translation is CSVEAGDTQYF.